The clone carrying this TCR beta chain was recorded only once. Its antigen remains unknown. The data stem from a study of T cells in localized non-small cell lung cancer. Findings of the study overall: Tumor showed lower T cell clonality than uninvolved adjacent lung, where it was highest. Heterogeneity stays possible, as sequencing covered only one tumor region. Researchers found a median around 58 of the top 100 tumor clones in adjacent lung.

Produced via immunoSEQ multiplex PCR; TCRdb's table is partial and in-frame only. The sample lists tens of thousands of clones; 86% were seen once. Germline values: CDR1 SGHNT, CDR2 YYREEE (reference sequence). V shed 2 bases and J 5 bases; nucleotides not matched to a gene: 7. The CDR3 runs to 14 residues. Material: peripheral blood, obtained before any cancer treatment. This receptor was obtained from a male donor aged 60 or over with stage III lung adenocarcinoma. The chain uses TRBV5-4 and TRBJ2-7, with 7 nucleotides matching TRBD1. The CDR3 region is CASSFNRGKHEQYF. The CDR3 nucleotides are TGTGCCAGCAGCTTTAACAGGGGAAAACACGAGCAGTACTTC.